Each of the 9 T cell receptor beta chains below was sequenced from the same sample in a study of tumor and adjacent non-tumor tissue in lung cancer. Three rounds of nested PCR, following a modified ARM-PCR protocol, produced the TCRbeta library. TCRdb independently ran MiXCR on the multiplex PCR reads; one entry per CDR3 protein. The sample consists of some 84,000 distinct CDR3 sequences, more than 60% of them appearing once. RNA was extracted from bulk tissue without any cell sorting. The source material was lung tumor tissue. The receptor set was obtained from a man in his 70s with non-small cell lung cancer.

Details on this clonotype: A much larger clonotype is one base distant, so this may be a read error. The gene calls are TRBV5-6 and TRBJ2-7; possibly TRBD2 for D (6 bases). Germline loops: CDR1 SGHDT, CDR2 YYEEEE. CDR3 length: 13 amino acids. The V end was cut by 1 base, the J end by 4 bases, with 9 bases between. CDR3 amino acids: CASSLKGRYEQYF. The CDR3 DNA is TGTGCCAGCAGCTTGAAAGGGAGGTACGAGCAGTACTTC.

With respect to this clonotype: A junction boundary mismatches the germline segment, possibly from a read error. The chain joins TRBV5-5 to TRBJ2-2; 8 bases match TRBD1. The CDR3 is 17 amino acids. Germline V gene data show CDR1 as SGHKS and CDR2 as YYEKEE (reference sequence). The CDR3 reads CASSYFTGQENTGELFF. The CDR3 DNA reads as TGTGCCAGCAGCTATTTCACGGGACAGGAAAACACAGGGGAGCTGTTTTTT. Together with reference TRBV5-5 and TRBJ2-2, the CDR3 gives the full variable domain: DAGVTQSPTHLIKTRGQQVTLRCSPISGHKSVSWYQQVLGQGPQFIFQYYEKEERGRGNFPDRFSARQFPNYSSELNVNALLLGDSALYLCASSYFTGQENTGELFFGEGSRLTVL.

This clonotype was observed at least ten times. Here the CDR3 reads CSATPDGELFF. In nucleotides, the CDR3 is TGCAGTGCAACCCCGGACGGGGAGCTGTTTTTT. V gene TRBV20-1 combines with J gene TRBJ2-2; no definite D call. V gave up 6 bases and J gave up 7 bases, with 9 bases separating them. Germline V gene lookup returns CDR1 DFQATT and CDR2 SNEGSKA (reference sequence). The CDR3 spans 11 residues.

This clonotype was recorded at least ten times. This chain links TRBV4-2 with TRBJ2-5; 9 bases align to TRBD2. The CDR3 consists of 14 residues. Germline loops: CDR1 LGHNA, CDR2 YNFKEQ. Trimming removed 1 base from V and 4 bases from J; junction bases left unmatched: 1. CDR3: CASSQVSGGETQYF. DNA for the CDR3: TGTGCCAGCAGCCAAGTTAGCGGGGGAGAGACCCAGTACTTC.

As concerns this clonotype: A much larger clone is a single base away; this may be a read error. This chain connects TRBV2 to TRBJ2-2; TRBD2 is a possible D gene (6 bases). The CDR3 spans 15 residues. The germline V gene encodes CDR1 SNHLY and CDR2 FYNNEI. The CDR3 DNA follows: TGTACCAGCAGTCTCCGGGAGTCAACCACCGGGGAGCTGTTTTTT. Translated, it gives CTSSLRESTTGELFF.

The chain uses TRBV5-1 and TRBJ2-1; D gene unclear. Germline V gene data show CDR1 as SGHRS and CDR2 as YFSETQ. The CDR3 is 14 amino acids. V lost 3 bases and J lost 6, with 13 bases in between. CDR3 sequence: CASSSGFSGNEQFF. CDR3 DNA sequence: TGCGCCAGCAGCTCTGGGTTCTCAGGCAATGAGCAGTTCTTC. The full variable domain, its missing parts supplied by reference TRBV5-1 and TRBJ2-1, is KAGVTQTPRYLIKTRGQQVTLSCSPISGHRSVSWYQQTPGQGLQFLFEYFSETQRNKGNFPGRFSGRQFSNSRSEMNVSTLELGDSALYLCASSSGFSGNEQFFGPGTRLTVL.

Regarding this clonotype: At one end, the junction sequence differs from germline, possibly due to a read error. The CDR3 spells CANSLNRGPNYSYTF. The CDR3 DNA is TGTGCCAACAGTTTGAACAGGGGGCCCAACTATAGCTACACCTTC. The J gene is TRBJ1-2, the V gene TRBV6-6; 9 bases agree with TRBD1. The CDR3 is made up of 15 amino acids. Germline-derived CDR1 and CDR2 are MNHNY and SVGAGI (reference sequence).

The table lists this clonotype with many counts. The chain carries TRBV7-9 and TRBJ2-5; 8 bases are a match to TRBD1. The CDR3 runs 15 residues. The V gene end was trimmed by 2 bases and the J gene end by 0 bases; junction bases not matched to a gene: 2. The germline V gene has CDR1 SEHNR and CDR2 FQNEAQ (reference sequence). The CDR3 sequence: CASSLRTGYQETQYF. DNA for the CDR3: TGTGCCAGCAGCTTAAGGACAGGGTACCAAGAGACCCAGTACTTC.

As for this clonotype: A clone one base away is much larger, so this may be a read error. CDR3 nucleotide sequence: TGCAATGCTATCGAACAGCAAGAGACCCAGTACTTC. Its protein product is CNAIEQQETQYF. The rearrangement uses TRBV20-1 and TRBJ2-5; D gene uncertain. Germline CDR1 and CDR2: DFQATT and SNEGSKA (reference sequence). CDR3 length: 12 residues.